Presented here are 26 T cell receptor beta chains from one specimen sequenced in a study of T cell repertoires in cytomegalovirus infection. For these TCRs, the target antigens are not known. TCRdb analysed the reads with MiXCR anew, one entry per CDR3 protein. The sample consists of 750,000 to 900,000 distinct CDR3 sequences, about 29% of them appearing once. The sample consisted of cultured CD8+ T cells from PBMCs, taken from culture after CMV antigen stimulation. The receptors derive from a human donor in good health (CMV status not recorded). Some clones in this sample may be carry-over from other donors' samples.

Ten or more counts support this clonotype. The V and J genes are TRBV7-2 and TRBJ2-2, with D perhaps TRBD2 (6 bases). This CDR3 has 16 residues. Trimming shortened V by 2 bases and J by 4 bases, and 14 bases separated the two germline ends. The V gene's germline CDR1 is SGHTA and CDR2 FQGNSA. The CDR3 nucleotides read TGTGCCAGCAGCTTACGAGGCGGGGCCTTCACCGGGGAGCTGTTTTTT. Translated, it gives CASSLRGGAFTGELFF.

The chain combines TRBV2 with TRBJ2-3; D is undetermined. Trimming left V 1 base short and J 0 bases short, with 8 bases between. Germline-derived CDR1 and CDR2 are SNHLY and FYNNEI. The CDR3 is 15 residues long. The CDR3 protein is CASSEDNGSTDTQYF. CDR3 sequence (DNA): TGTGCCAGCAGTGAAGACAACGGTAGCACAGATACGCAGTATTTT.

V and J are TRBV7-6 and TRBJ1-2; D unclear. The CDR3 sequence is 13 residues long. The ends were cut back, 5 bases at V and 7 bases at J, with 14 bases in the middle. The V gene's germline CDR1 is SGHVS and CDR2 FNYEAQ. CDR3 nucleotides: TGTGCCAGCAGCGGAGCCTTAGTGGGTGGCTACACCTTC. Amino acid sequence: CASSGALVGGYTF. The full variable domain, rest sourced from reference TRBV7-6 and TRBJ1-2, is GAGVSQSPRYKVTKRGQDVALRCDPISGHVSLYWYRQALGQGPEFLTYFNYEAQQDKSGLPNDRFSAERPEGSISTLTIQRTEQRDSAMYRCASSGALVGGYTFGSGTRLTVV.

A few counts support this clonotype. The chain joins TRBV7-9 to TRBJ2-3; D may match TRBD1 or TRBD2 (5 bases each). Trimming cost V 8 bases and J 3 bases, with 12 bases left between them. Germline lookup yields CDR1 SEHNR and CDR2 FQNEAQ (reference sequence). The CDR3 consists of 13 residues. The CDR3 here is CASERGRTDTQYF. In nucleotides, the CDR3 is TGTGCCAGCGAAAGGGGACGAACAGATACGCAGTATTTT.

This clonotype has just a few counts. This rearrangement joins TRBV20-1 to TRBJ1-6; 7 bases are shared with TRBD1. The CDR3 contains 17 residues. V lost 3 bases, J lost 1 base, and 9 bases stayed unmatched. CDR1 is DFQATT, CDR2 SNEGSKA, per germline (reference sequence). The CDR3 bases are TGCAGTGCTAGCGACAGGGATACAGTTTCCTATAATTCACCCCTCCACTTT. Protein sequence: CSASDRDTVSYNSPLHF.

This clonotype was picked up a small number of times. J is TRBJ2-5 and V is TRBV12-3 or TRBV12-4; 14 bases are shared with TRBD2. With V trimmed by 7 bases and J by 5 bases, 24 bases remained unmatched. The CDR3 spans 21 residues. The CDR3 region has the DNA TGTGCCAGCACTAACAGGGTGCCAGTCCCGGGACTAGCGGGGGAGGGTGAGACCCAGTACTTC. Amino acid sequence: CASTNRVPVPGLAGEGETQYF.

The rearrangement links TRBV19 to TRBJ2-5; D may be TRBD1 (5 bases). V gave up 4 bases and J gave up 1 base, with 16 bases separating them. Germline CDR1 LNHDA, CDR2 SQIVND (reference sequence). The CDR3 sequence is 16 residues long. CDR3 amino acids: CASSTLHRNVQETQYF. In nucleotides, the CDR3 is TGTGCCAGTAGTACCCTTCACAGGAACGTCCAAGAGACCCAGTACTTC.

The CDR3 DNA reads as TGTGCCAGCAGTCCTTCTATCGGGGGGGCCTATACGCAGTATTTT. Amino acid sequence: CASSPSIGGAYTQYF. The rearrangement uses TRBV6-5 and TRBJ2-3; 8 bases are shared with TRBD2. The CDR3 spans 15 residues. In germline, CDR1 is MNHEY, CDR2 SVGAGI. With V trimmed by 5 bases and J by 7 bases, 11 bases remained unmatched.

This clonotype appeared a few times. The gene calls are TRBV20-1 and TRBJ2-2, with 11 bases fitting TRBD1. Germline V gene lookup returns CDR1 DFQATT and CDR2 SNEGSKA (reference sequence). With 5 bases clipped from V and 7 bases from J, the junction kept 3 bases outside the gene matches. The CDR3 is 13 residues long. The CDR3 spells CSAWDRGFGELFF. For the CDR3, the DNA is TGCAGTGCTTGGGACAGGGGGTTCGGGGAGCTGTTTTTT.

The rearrangement uses TRBV6-2 or TRBV6-3 and TRBJ2-7, with D uncertain. Germline CDR1 MNHEY, CDR2 SVGEGT. Between the trimmed V and J ends, which lost 4 bases and 0 bases, there was a span of 19 bases. This CDR3 region has 17 residues. CDR3 protein: CASSSPPGSASSYEQYV. CDR3 nucleotide sequence: TGTGCCAGCAGTTCCCCACCAGGTTCAGCGAGCTCCTACGAGCAGTACGTC.

The rearrangement links TRBV19 to TRBJ1-4; perhaps TRBD1 as D (5 bases). Germline CDR1 and CDR2: LNHDA and SQIVND (reference sequence). This CDR3 contains 15 residues. The ends were cut back, 4 bases at V and 6 bases at J, with 15 bases in the middle. The CDR3 sequence is CASSTPGRSDEKLFF. CDR3 nucleotide sequence: TGTGCCAGTAGTACACCGGGACGGAGTGATGAAAAACTGTTTTTT.

This clonotype has a handful of counts. The chain uses TRBV7-8 and TRBJ2-2; D possibly uses TRBD1 or TRBD2 (5 bases each). The germline V gene has CDR1 SGHVS and CDR2 FQNEAQ. Deletions cut 0 bases from V and 6 bases from J, with 14 bases between. CDR3 length equals 16 residues. The DNA of the CDR3 is TGTGCCAGCAGCTTAGCATCTGGGACCCCATCCGGGGAGCTGTTTTTT. Residues: CASSLASGTPSGELFF.

The chain is built from TRBV4-1 and TRBJ2-2, with 9 bases identical to TRBD1. This CDR3 has 18 residues. Germline assignment: CDR1 MGHRA and CDR2 YSYEKL. With 0 bases clipped from V and 3 bases from J, the junction kept 8 bases outside the gene matches. The CDR3 here is CASSQDSGQGFDTGELFF. The CDR3 DNA reads as TGCGCCAGCAGCCAAGATTCGGGACAGGGCTTTGACACCGGGGAGCTGTTTTTT.

V usage is TRBV19 and J usage is TRBJ1-1, with 7 bases identical to TRBD1. The junction had 13 bases not matched to a gene; V was cut back by 5 bases and J by 1 base. CDR3 size: 17 residues. CDR1 is LNHDA, CDR2 SQIVND, per germline (reference sequence). The CDR3 here is CASSSRRQGITNTEAFF. In DNA, the CDR3 is TGTGCCAGTAGTTCTAGGAGACAGGGAATAACGAACACTGAAGCTTTCTTT.

This clonotype has at least ten counts. This sequence joins TRBV7-8 and TRBJ1-5, with D uncertain. Germline V gene sequence: CDR1 SGHVS, CDR2 FQNEAQ. With 5 bases removed from V and 5 bases from J, the gap between germline ends came to 16 bases. The CDR3 sequence is 15 residues long. CDR3 region: CASSTIWSSDQPQHF. The CDR3 bases are TGTGCCAGCAGCACGATTTGGTCAAGCGATCAGCCCCAGCATTTT.

This clonotype was observed a handful of times. The rearrangement links TRBV4-2 to TRBJ2-7; 11 nucleotides match TRBD2. The CDR3 runs 14 residues. J was trimmed by 3 bases and V by 8 bases; bases with no gene match: 6. The germline CDR1 and CDR2 sequences are LGHNA and YNFKEQ. The chain's CDR3 is CASARLAGNYEQYF. The CDR3, as DNA: TGTGCCAGCGCGCGACTAGCGGGGAACTACGAGCAGTACTTC.

This clonotype was observed a single time. The chain has TRBV5-4 and TRBJ2-7; D uncertain. The germline CDR1 and CDR2 sequences are SGHNT and YYREEE (reference sequence). V was pared by 2 bases and J by 0 bases, with 6 bases between. This CDR3 has 13 amino acids. CDR3 residues: CASSFPPSYEQYF. The CDR3 coding sequence is TGTGCCAGCAGCTTTCCACCCTCCTACGAGCAGTACTTC.

The chain joins TRBV6-8 to TRBJ1-3; D is undetermined. CDR1 is MNHGY and CDR2 is SAAAGT in the germline V gene. CDR3 length equals 16 residues. Trimming cost V 4 bases and J 0 bases, with 13 bases left between them. CDR3 sequence: CASSLAPDRSGNTIYF. The DNA of the CDR3 is TGTGCCAGCAGTTTAGCACCAGATCGCTCTGGAAACACCATATATTTT.

This clonotype was detected ten times or more. This chain connects TRBV7-2 to TRBJ1-2, with TRBD1 as a possible D gene (6 bases). In germline, CDR1 is SGHTA, CDR2 FQGNSA. This CDR3 is built from 16 residues. The V and J ends lost 5 bases and 2 bases respectively, with 18 bases between them. The CDR3 nucleotides are TGTGCCAGCAGCACCCCGGACAGTCCGGCGAACTATGGCTACACCTTC. It translates to CASSTPDSPANYGYTF. The full variable domain, with the rest looked up from reference TRBV7-2 and TRBJ1-2, is GAGVSQSPSNKVTEKGKDVELRCDPISGHTALYWYRQSLGQGLEFLIYFQGNSAPDKSGLPSDRFSAERTGGSVSTLTIQRTQQEDSAVYLCASSTPDSPANYGYTFGSGTRLTVV.

This clonotype was seen a few times. The chain combines TRBV28 with TRBJ2-3; 9 bases are a match to TRBD2. This CDR3 comprises 16 residues. Germline V gene lookup returns CDR1 MDHEN and CDR2 SYDVKM. The ends lost 7 bases at V and 2 bases at J; junction bases unmatched: 10. Here the CDR3 reads CASTLAGRPPTDTQYF. DNA of the CDR3: TGTGCCAGCACTCTAGCGGGGCGGCCCCCCACAGATACGCAGTATTTT.

The chain has TRBV6-6 and TRBJ1-1, with a possible D match to TRBD1 (6 bases). The V and J ends lost 6 bases and 4 bases respectively, with 18 bases between them. In germline, CDR1 is MNHNY, CDR2 SVGAGI (reference sequence). This CDR3 comprises 15 residues. In DNA, the CDR3 is TGTGCCAGCAGCCCACTACAGGGAGATGGCACTGAAGCTTTCTTT. Translation: CASSPLQGDGTEAFF.

This clonotype was detected only a few times. The chain is built from TRBV7-9 and TRBJ2-1; D is unresolved. The CDR3 contains 15 residues. V lost 3 bases to trimming and J lost 1 base, with 10 bases between them. Germline CDR1 and CDR2: SEHNR and FQNEAQ (reference sequence). CDR3 sequence: CASSLGLVSYNEQFF. CDR3 DNA: TGTGCCAGCAGCTTGGGGTTGGTGTCCTACAATGAGCAGTTCTTC.

The chain recombines TRBV28 with TRBJ2-3; possibly TRBD2 for D (5 bases). There are 18 residues in the CDR3. V dropped 3 bases and J dropped 4 bases, with 23 bases sitting between them. Germline-derived CDR1 and CDR2 are MDHEN and SYDVKM. The CDR3 DNA is TGTGCCAGCAGTTTGTCGTCTGAAACCGCGTGGGGAGCAGATACGCAGTATTTT. Translating it yields CASSLSSETAWGADTQYF.

This clonotype occurred many times. CDR3 amino acids: CASIVPGELFF. The CDR3 DNA is TGTGCCAGCATTGTCCCCGGGGAGCTGTTTTTT. This sequence joins TRBV7-2 and TRBJ2-2; unclear D gene. From germline, CDR1 is SGHTA and CDR2 FQGNSA. With 7 bases removed from V and 6 bases from J, the gap between germline ends came to 6 bases. The CDR3 is made up of 11 amino acids. The whole variable domain, filled in from reference TRBV7-2 and TRBJ2-2, reads GAGVSQSPSNKVTEKGKDVELRCDPISGHTALYWYRQSLGQGLEFLIYFQGNSAPDKSGLPSDRFSAERTGGSVSTLTIQRTQQEDSAVYLCASIVPGELFFGEGSRLTVL.

The V and J genes are TRBV20-1 and TRBJ1-4, with D tentatively TRBD1 (5 bases). The germline V gene has CDR1 DFQATT and CDR2 SNEGSKA (reference sequence). V lost 1 base, J lost 0 bases, and 12 bases lay in between. The CDR3 sequence is 16 residues long. The CDR3 is CSARGAGGATNEKLFF. The CDR3 nucleotides are TGCAGTGCTAGAGGGGCGGGGGGAGCAACTAATGAAAAACTGTTTTTT.

This clonotype has a single count. V and J are TRBV6-2 or TRBV6-3 and TRBJ2-2, with D unclear. V lost 3 bases, J lost 6 bases, and 8 bases lay in between. Germline-derived CDR1 and CDR2 are MNHEY and SVGEGT. This CDR3 contains 13 residues. The CDR3 DNA sequence: TGTGCCAGCAGTTATCTCCATTCCGGGGAGCTGTTTTTT. Protein: CASSYLHSGELFF.